A single T cell receptor (beta chain) is shown here with its context. The data originate from a study of cytomegalovirus exposure and HLA in healthy donors. Using immunoSEQ multiplex PCR, the repertoire was profiled, and TCRdb retains in-frame clones only, with some absent. The sample shows roughly 100,000 clones, approximately 94% of them seen only once. The germline V gene has CDR1 LGHNT and CDR2 FRNRAP. This CDR3 is 16 amino acids long. V was clipped by 4 bases and J by 4 bases; unmatched bases: 3. The TCR originated in a woman in her late teens or twenties in good health and CMV-seronegative. This sequence joins TRBV12-5 and TRBJ2-2, with 13 bases matching TRBD2. Sequencing was carried out using PBMCs. The CDR3: CASGSGLAGVTGELFF. The CDR3 nucleotides are TGTGCTAGTGGTTCCGGACTAGCGGGAGTCACCGGGGAGCTGTTTTTT.